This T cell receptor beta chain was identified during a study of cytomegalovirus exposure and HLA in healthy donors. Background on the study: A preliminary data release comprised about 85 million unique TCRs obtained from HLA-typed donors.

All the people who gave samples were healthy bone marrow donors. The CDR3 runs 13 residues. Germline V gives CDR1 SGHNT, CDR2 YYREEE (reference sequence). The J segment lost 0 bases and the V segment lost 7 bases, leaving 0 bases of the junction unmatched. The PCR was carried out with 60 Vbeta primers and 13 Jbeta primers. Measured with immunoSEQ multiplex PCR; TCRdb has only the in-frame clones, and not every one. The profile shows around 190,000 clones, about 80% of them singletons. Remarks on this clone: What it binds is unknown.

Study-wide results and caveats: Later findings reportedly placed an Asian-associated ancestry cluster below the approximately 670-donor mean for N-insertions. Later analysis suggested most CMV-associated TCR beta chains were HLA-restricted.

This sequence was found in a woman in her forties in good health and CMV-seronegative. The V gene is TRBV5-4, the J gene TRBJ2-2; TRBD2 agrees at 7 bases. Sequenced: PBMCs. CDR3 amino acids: CASGRANTGELFF. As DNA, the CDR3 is TGTGCCAGCGGGAGGGCGAACACCGGGGAGCTGTTTTTT. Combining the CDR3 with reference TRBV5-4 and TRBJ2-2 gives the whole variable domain ETGVTQSPTHLIKTRGQQVTLRCSSQSGHNTVSWYQQALGQGPQFIFQYYREEENGRGNFPPRFSGLQFPNYSSELNVNALELDDSALYLCASGRANTGELFFGEGSRLTVL.